The present T cell receptor (beta chain) was sequenced within a study of shared T cell receptors in the human thymus. This table comes from immunoSEQ multiplex PCR, and its TCRdb copy is limited to in-frame clones, with some not included. The sample lists about 660,000 clones, around nine tenths occurring once. V lost 5 bases, J lost 5 bases, and 21 bases lay in between. Germline V CDR1 and CDR2: MDHEN, SYDVKM. This CDR3 has 16 residues. These records were also assigned to another study, of human thymus T cells. In that study: It looked as if thymic and blood repertoires used V and J genes in a biased way.

The sample comprised thymocytes. This chain links TRBV28 with TRBJ2-5, with D possibly TRBD1 on 6 matching bases. This receptor was identified in a boy younger than two with a congenital heart defect. CDR3 bases: TGTGCCAGCAGTCCATGGGATTACAGGGAGCGGGAGACCCAGTACTTC. It codes for CASSPWDYRERETQYF.